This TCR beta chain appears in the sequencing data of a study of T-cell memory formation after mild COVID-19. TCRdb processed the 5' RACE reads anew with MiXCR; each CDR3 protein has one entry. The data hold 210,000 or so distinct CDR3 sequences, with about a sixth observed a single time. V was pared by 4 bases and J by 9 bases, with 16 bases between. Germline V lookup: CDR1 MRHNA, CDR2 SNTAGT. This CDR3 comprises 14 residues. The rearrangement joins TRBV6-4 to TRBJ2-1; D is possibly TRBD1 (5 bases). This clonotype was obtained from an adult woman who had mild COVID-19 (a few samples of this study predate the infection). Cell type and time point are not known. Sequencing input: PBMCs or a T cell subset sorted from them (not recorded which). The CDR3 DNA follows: TGTGCCAGCAGTGTCGCGGCGACAGCCCGTGAGCAGTTCTTC. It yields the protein CASSVAATAREQFF.